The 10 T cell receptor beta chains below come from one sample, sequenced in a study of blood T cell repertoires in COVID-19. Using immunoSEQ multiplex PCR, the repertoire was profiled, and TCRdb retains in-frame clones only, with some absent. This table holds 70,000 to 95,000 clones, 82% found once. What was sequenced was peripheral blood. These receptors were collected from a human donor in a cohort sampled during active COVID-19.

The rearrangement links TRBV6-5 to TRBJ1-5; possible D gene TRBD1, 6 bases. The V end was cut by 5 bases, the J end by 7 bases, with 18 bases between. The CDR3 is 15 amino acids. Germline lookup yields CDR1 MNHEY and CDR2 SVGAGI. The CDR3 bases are TGTGCCAGCAGTCGGACAGCCCATACGGAACAGCCCCAGCATTTT. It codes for CASSRTAHTEQPQHF.

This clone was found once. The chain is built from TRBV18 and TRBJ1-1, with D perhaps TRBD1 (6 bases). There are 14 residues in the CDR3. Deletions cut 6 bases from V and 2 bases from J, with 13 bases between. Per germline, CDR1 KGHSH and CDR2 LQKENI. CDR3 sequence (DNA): TGTGCCAGCTCTCGAGGGACAACTAACACTGAAGCTTTCTTT. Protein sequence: CASSRGTTNTEAFF.

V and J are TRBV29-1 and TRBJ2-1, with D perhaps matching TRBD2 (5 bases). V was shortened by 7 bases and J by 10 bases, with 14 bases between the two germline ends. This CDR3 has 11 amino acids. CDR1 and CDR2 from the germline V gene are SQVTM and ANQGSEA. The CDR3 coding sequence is TGCAGCGGTGCCATGGGCGGGGAGCAGTTCTTC. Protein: CSGAMGGEQFF.

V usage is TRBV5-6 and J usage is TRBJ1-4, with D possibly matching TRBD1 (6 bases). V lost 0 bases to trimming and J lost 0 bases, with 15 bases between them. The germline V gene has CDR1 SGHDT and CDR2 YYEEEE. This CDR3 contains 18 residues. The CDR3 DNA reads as TGTGCCAGCAGCTTGGTGGGGGCGACGGAGACAACTAATGAAAAACTGTTTTTT. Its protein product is CASSLVGATETTNEKLFF.

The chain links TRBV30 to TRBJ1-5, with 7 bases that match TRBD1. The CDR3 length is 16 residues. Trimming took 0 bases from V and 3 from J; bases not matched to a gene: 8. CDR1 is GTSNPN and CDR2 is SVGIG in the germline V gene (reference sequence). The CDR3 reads CAWSVAGTVFNQPQHF. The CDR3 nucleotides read TGTGCCTGGAGTGTGGCTGGGACAGTTTTCAATCAGCCCCAGCATTTT.

The CDR3 here is CASSTPIQPQHF. In DNA, the CDR3 is TGTGCCAGCAGTACCCCTATTCAGCCCCAGCATTTT. The chain employs TRBV28 and TRBJ1-5; D call uncertain. The V and J ends lost 5 bases and 6 bases respectively, with 8 bases between them. The CDR3 has 12 amino acids. The germline V gene has CDR1 MDHEN and CDR2 SYDVKM.

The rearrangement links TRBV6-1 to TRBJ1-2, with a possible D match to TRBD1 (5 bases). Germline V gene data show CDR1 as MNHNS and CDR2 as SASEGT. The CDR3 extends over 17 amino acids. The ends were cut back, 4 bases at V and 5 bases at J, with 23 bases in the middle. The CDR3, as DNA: TGTGCCAGCAGTGCCCGTCCGGGACTTTCAACGGGGTATGGCTACACCTTC. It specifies CASSARPGLSTGYGYTF.

This CDR3 reads CSASLREEFF. CDR3 DNA sequence: TGCAGTGCATCTCTCAGGGAGGAGTTCTTC. The chain is built from TRBV20-1 and TRBJ2-1; possible D gene TRBD2, 6 bases. Germline CDR1 reads DFQATT; CDR2 reads SNEGSKA (reference sequence). V was cut by 6 bases and J by 14 bases, with 14 bases left in between. This CDR3 has 10 residues.

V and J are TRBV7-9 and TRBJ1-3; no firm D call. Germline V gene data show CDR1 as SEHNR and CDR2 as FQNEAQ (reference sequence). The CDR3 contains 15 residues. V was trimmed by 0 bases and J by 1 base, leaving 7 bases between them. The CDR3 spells CASSLASGSGNTIYF. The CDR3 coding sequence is TGTGCCAGCAGCTTAGCATCGGGTTCTGGAAACACCATATATTTT.

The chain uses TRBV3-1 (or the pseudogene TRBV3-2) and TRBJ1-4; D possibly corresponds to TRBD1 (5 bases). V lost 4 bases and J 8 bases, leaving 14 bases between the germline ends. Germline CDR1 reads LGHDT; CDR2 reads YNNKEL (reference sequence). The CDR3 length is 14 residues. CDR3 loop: CASSPNGAGEKLFF. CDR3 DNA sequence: TGTGCCAGCAGCCCGAATGGGGCTGGGGAAAAACTGTTTTTT.